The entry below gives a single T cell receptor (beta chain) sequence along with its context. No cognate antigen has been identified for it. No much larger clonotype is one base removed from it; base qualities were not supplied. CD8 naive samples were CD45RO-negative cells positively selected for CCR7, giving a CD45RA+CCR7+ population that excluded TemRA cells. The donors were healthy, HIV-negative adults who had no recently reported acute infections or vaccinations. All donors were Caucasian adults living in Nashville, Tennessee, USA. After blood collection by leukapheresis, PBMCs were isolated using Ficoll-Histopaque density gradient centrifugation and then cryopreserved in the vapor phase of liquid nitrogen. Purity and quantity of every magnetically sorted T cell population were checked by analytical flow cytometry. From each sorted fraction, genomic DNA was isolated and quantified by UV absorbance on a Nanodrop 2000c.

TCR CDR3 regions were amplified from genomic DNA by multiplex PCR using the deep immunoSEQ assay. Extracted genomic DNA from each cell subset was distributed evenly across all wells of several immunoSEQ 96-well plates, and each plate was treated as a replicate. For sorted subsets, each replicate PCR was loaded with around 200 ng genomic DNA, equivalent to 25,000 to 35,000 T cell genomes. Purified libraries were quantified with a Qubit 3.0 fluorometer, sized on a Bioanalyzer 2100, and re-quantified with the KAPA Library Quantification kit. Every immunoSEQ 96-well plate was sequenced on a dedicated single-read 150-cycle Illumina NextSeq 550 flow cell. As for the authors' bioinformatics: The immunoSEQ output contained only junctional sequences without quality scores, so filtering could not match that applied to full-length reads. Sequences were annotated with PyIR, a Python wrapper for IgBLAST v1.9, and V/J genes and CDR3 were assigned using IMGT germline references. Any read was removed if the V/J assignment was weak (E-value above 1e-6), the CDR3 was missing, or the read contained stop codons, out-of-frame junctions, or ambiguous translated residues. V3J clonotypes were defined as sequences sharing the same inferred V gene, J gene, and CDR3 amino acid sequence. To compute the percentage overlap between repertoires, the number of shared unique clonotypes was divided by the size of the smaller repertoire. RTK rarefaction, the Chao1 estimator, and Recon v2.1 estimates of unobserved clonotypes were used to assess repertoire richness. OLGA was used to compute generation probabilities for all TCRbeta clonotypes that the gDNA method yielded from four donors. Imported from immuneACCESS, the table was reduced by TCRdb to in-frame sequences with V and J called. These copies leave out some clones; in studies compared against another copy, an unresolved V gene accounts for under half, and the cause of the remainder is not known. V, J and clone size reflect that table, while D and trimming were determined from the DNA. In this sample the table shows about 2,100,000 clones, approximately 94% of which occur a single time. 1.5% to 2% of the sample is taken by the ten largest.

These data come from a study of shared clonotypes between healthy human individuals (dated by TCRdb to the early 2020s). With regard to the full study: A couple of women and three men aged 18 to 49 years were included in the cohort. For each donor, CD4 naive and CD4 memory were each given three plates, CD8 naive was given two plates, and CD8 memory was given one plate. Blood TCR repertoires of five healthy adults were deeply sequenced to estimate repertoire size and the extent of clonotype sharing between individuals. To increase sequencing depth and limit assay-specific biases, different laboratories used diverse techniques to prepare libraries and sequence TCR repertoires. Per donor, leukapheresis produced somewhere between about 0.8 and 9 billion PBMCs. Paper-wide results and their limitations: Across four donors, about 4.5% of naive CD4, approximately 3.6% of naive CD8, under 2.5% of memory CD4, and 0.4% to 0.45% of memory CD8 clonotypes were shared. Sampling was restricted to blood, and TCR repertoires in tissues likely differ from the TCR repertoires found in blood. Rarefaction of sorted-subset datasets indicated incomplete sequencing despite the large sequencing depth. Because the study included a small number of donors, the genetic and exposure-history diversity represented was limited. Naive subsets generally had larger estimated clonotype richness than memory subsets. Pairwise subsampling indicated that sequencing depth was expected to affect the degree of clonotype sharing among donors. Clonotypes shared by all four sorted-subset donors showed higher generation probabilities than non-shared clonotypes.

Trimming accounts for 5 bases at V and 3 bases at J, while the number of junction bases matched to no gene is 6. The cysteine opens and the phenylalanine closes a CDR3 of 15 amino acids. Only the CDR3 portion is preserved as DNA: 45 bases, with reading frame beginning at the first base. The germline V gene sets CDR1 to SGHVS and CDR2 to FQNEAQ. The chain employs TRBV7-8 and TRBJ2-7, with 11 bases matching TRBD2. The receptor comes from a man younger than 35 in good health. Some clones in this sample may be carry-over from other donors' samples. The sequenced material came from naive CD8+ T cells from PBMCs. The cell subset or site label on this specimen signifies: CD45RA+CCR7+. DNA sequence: TGTGCCAGCAGCCCGGGACTAGCGGAATACTACGAGCAGTACTTC. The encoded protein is CASSPGLAEYYEQYF.